The clone carrying this T cell receptor beta chain came up a few times. Its target is not known. This record belongs to a study of T cell responses to AZD1222 COVID-19 vaccine. Across the study: Pooling of second doses given at about 4 or about 12 weeks was done. Findings and caveats of the study: Clonal diversity was possibly underestimated; the donors were predominantly white British and more often female. Samples come after the peak T cell response, not at day 14. Baseline testing showed seropositivity in only 6 or 7 AZD1222 recipients.

Some clones are missing from TCRdb's copy, which holds only in-frame ones; the method was immunoSEQ multiplex PCR. Among about 130,000 clones, approximately 90% were seen once, and the ten largest hold 1.9%. V was cut by 6 bases and J by 1 base, with 27 bases left in between. CDR1 is MNHEY and CDR2 is SMNVEV in the germline V gene (reference sequence). CDR3 length: 19 residues. This TCR derives from an adult in good health. The sample here was peripheral blood, taken on day 0 of AZD1222 vaccination. The rearrangement links TRBV27 to TRBJ1-2, with D possibly matching TRBD1 (6 bases). CDR3 loop: CASRRGTSPIPDNNYGYTF. CDR3 nucleotide sequence: TGTGCCAGCAGGAGGGGGACTTCGCCTATTCCTGATAATAACTATGGCTACACCTTC.